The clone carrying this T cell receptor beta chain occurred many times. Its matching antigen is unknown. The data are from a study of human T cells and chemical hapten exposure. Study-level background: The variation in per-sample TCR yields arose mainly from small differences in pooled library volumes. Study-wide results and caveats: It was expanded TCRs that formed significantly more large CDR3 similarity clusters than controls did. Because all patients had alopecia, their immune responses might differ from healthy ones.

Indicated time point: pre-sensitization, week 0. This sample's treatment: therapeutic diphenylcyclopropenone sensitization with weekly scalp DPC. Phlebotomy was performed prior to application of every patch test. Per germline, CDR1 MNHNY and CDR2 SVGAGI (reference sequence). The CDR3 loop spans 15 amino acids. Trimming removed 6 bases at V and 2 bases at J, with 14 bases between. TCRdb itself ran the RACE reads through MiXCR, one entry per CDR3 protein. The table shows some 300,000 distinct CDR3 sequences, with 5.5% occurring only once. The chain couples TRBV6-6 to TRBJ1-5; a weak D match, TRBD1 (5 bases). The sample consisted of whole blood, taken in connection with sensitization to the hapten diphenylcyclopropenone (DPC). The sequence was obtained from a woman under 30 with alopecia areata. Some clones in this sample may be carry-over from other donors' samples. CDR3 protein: CASSLSEGGNQPQHF. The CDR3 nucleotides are TGTGCCAGCAGCCTCTCCGAAGGGGGCAATCAGCCCCAGCATTTT.